This TCR beta chain was found in a study of shared clonotypes between healthy human individuals. Study-wide background: The composition of the donors was two women and a few men aged 18 to 49.

Of note for this clone: The antigen is not known.

Study findings and constraints: Richness estimates generally favored naive over memory subsets.

CDR1 is LGHNA and CDR2 is YSLEER in the germline V gene. V shed 0 bases and J shed 2 bases, with 12 bases lying between them. The CDR3 loop spans 16 amino acids. Naive-designated CD8 cells lacked CD45RO, were positively enriched for CCR7, and omitted terminally differentiated effector memory CD45RA+ cells. Produced via immunoSEQ multiplex PCR; TCRdb's table is partial and in-frame only. The sample carries about 2 million clones, roughly 95% recorded once. This TCR was sampled from a man between 18 and 29 years old in good health. The J gene is TRBJ2-3, the V gene TRBV4-3; possibly TRBD2 for D (5 bases). Source material: naive CD8+ T cells sorted from blood. The CDR3 DNA is TGCGCCAGCAGCCAAGATACTGACTATTCCACAGATACGCAGTATTTT. Its protein product is CASSQDTDYSTDTQYF.